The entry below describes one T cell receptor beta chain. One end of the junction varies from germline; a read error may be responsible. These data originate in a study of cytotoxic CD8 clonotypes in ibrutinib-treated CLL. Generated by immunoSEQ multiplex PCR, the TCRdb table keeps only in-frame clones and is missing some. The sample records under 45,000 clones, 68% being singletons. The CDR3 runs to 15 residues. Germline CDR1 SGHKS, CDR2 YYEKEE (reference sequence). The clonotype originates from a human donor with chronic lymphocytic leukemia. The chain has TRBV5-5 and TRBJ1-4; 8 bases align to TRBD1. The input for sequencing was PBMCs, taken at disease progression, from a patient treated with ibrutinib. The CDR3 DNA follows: TGTGCCAGCAGCTTGGCAGGGGGCGTGGATGAAAAACTGCTTTTT. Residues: CASSLAGGVDEKLLF. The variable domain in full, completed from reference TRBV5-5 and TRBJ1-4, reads DAGVTQSPTHLIKTRGQQVTLRCSPISGHKSVSWYQQVLGQGPQFIFQYYEKEERGRGNFPDRFSARQFPNYSSELNVNALLLGDSALYLCASSLAGGVDEKLLFGSGTQLSVL.